The T cell receptor beta chain under discussion was sequenced for a study of blood T cell repertoires in COVID-19 (TCRdb year 2020). About the study as a whole: Samples from collaborators originated in the United States, Italy and Spain and spanned both the acute and convalescent phases of COVID-19. The prospective study material was composed of cDNA or gDNA derived from T cells, B-cell-depleted T cells, or PBMCs. Where HLA class I and class II types were available, the types were taken from metadata supplied by the sample provider, not from assay-based typing. The dataset comprised deeply sampled blood TCRbeta repertoires from subjects exposed to, actively infected with, or recovered from COVID-19. The repertoires were made available in a free public database intended to serve as a resource for research on the immune response to SARS-CoV-2. The samples were drawn from two sources: the first 160 participants of the ongoing ImmuneRACE study, and 1,000 to 1,500 subjects contributed by 6 global collaborators. The sample metadata nearly always contained a de-identified subject ID, COVID-19 status, age in years and sex.

To note about this clone: Its antigen target is currently unknown. No base-level quality is on record; no much larger clone is a single base apart.

TCRbeta CDR3 regions were amplified from genomic DNA using the immunoSEQ Assay, a bias-controlled multiplex PCR. Under the source paper's analysis protocol: The number of nucleated cells in each sample was estimated from the amplification of reference gene primers within the assay. Sequence reads were collapsed and filtered to measure the absolute abundance of every unique TCRbeta CDR3 rearrangement. For each sample, productive Simpson clonality was calculated as the square root of Simpson's diversity index over productive rearrangements. TCRdb took over this immuneACCESS table, retaining in-frame rearrangements with V and J assigned. Such tables are incomplete; in checked studies, under half of the missing clones stem from an unresolved V gene, and the remainder is unexplained. V and J calls and clone size are those listed in that table; D and trimming were worked out from the DNA. The sample table contains roughly 400,000 clones; only one count was recorded for just over 90% of them. The top ten clones comprise around 0.86% of the sample.

Results and caveats for the whole study, not just this receptor: The amount of clinical and demographic metadata varied by source and participant and was provided uncurated.

The CDR3 starts with the cysteine, ends with the phenylalanine, and has 16 residues. The only DNA kept is the CDR3, 48 bases in frame from the first base. Participants in the prospective study were enrolled through a virtual design, were aged roughly 18 to 90 years, and lived in 24 United States geographic areas. In the prospective study, cohorts were assigned on the basis of participant-reported clinical history obtained from a screening survey and a study questionnaire. Exposed participants had been in contact, within 2 weeks of entering the study, with a person who had a PCR-confirmed or clinician-diagnosed case of COVID-19. Mobile phlebotomists in the prospective study collected whole blood, serum and a nasopharyngeal or oropharyngeal swab from every participant. Prospective study participants could optionally give additional blood draws and questionnaires over an approximately 2-month period. Before DNA extraction, prospective study blood samples were shipped either frozen or at room temperature.

This clonotype originated in a woman aged 40-49 years who had been exposed to COVID-19. Sequencing was done on a sample of PBMCs or T cells enriched from blood (not recorded which). The V gene is TRBV21-1 and the J gene is TRBJ2-5; TRBD2 is the table's D call, not checked against the DNA. TRBV21-1 is annotated as a pseudogene. For the CDR3, the sequence is CASSPRGGEPKETQYF. At the DNA level, the sequence is TGTGCCAGCAGCCCCCGAGGAGGGGAGCCCAAAGAGACCCAGTACTTC.